This T cell receptor beta chain was recorded in a study of early T cells in non-severe SARS-CoV-2 infection. On the study more broadly: Chains from this unsorted whole-blood bulk RNA could not be paired.

This clonotype was seen repeatedly, ten times or more. Its antigen remains unidentified. Germline CDR1 and CDR2: SGHRS and YFSETQ. CDR3 length equals 15 residues. With V trimmed by 3 bases and J by 6 bases, 6 bases remained unmatched. Individual cDNA molecules received unique molecular identifiers. TCRdb re-called the 5' RACE reads with MiXCR, one entry per CDR3 protein. The table records under 75,000 distinct CDR3 sequences, around 13% of them present only once. Study-wide results and limits: Missing private and CD4 specificities, VDJdb matching favored anti-spike CD8 responses.

This TCR was recovered from an adult who was a healthcare worker with PCR-confirmed SARS-CoV-2 infection or an uninfected control (not recorded which). Sequences were obtained from whole blood. V is TRBV5-1 and J is TRBJ2-2; the match to TRBD1 covers 9 bases. DNA for the CDR3: TGCGCCAGCAGCTCGGGACAGGGTTCGTCCGGGGAGCTGTTTTTT. It codes for CASSSGQGSSGELFF.